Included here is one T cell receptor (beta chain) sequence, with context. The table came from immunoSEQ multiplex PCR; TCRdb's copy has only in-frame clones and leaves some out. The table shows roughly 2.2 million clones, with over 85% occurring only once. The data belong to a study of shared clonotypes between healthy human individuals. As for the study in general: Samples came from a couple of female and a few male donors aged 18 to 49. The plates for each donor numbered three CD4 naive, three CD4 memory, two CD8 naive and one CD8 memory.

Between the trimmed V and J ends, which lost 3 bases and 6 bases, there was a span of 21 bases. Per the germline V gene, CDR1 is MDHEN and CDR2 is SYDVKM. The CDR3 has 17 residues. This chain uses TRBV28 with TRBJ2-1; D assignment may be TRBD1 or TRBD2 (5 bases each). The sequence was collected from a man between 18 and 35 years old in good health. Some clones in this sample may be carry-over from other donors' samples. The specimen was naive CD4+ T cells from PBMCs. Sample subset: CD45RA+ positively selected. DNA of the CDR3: TGTGCCAGCAGTTTCCGCCGGGACCCCGCCGTCGGCAATGAGCAGTTCTTC. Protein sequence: CASSFRRDPAVGNEQFF.